This T cell receptor (beta chain) was found in a study of blood T cells in healthy people across ages. Study-level results: Naive CD4+ cells and diversity were both higher in long-lived donors than in aged donors.

On this clonotype: Its antigen is currently unknown.

The CDR3 runs to 16 residues. The V and J ends lost 1 base and 7 bases respectively, with 14 bases between them. CDR1 and CDR2 (germline): KGHSY, FQNENV. The authors ran a second PCR of about 6 to 11 cycles using a sample-barcoded 5' primer and a J-beta primer mix. Each cDNA molecule carried a tag from a template-switch adaptor that contained 12 random nucleotides. TCRdb re-derived calls from the 5' RACE reads in MiXCR, one entry per CDR3 protein. The sample has about 840,000 distinct CDR3 sequences; approximately 32% are singletons. Separately, the same data were catalogued under a study of T cells of mothers and their children. That publication notes: Mothers and children who were related shared slightly more overlap than unrelated pairs, but not significantly more. There were no persistent microchimeric T cell clones detected.

The origin of this receptor is a woman in her thirties or forties in good health. The chain couples TRBV16 to TRBJ1-6; D perhaps matches TRBD1 (6 bases). The specimen sequenced was blood. CDR3 amino acids: CASSQFGQRGNSPLHF. CDR3 sequence (DNA): TGTGCCAGCAGCCAATTTGGACAGAGGGGAAATTCACCCCTCCACTTT.